This T cell receptor (beta chain) is from a study of blood T cell repertoires in COVID-19. The table came from immunoSEQ multiplex PCR; TCRdb's copy has only in-frame clones and leaves some out. The sample has under 350,000 clones, roughly 90% seen once. V lost 6 bases to trimming and J lost 1 base; unmatched junction nucleotides: 7. CDR1 and CDR2 (germline): LNHNV, YYDKDF (reference sequence). The CDR3 is 15 amino acids. J is TRBJ2-3 and V is TRBV15; the match to TRBD1 covers 7 bases. The TCR was taken from a woman in her sixties or seventies who had recovered from COVID-19. The sample comprised PBMCs or T cells enriched from blood (not recorded which). The CDR3 coding sequence is TGTGCCACCAGTAAGGATCAGGGGGGCACAGATACGCAGTATTTT. This gives the protein CATSKDQGGTDTQYF.